Reported below is one T cell receptor (beta chain). As yet, its antigen is unknown. This specimen comes from a study of T cell repertoires in cytomegalovirus infection. Across the study: Used in the study were CMV epitopes, some recently identified and HLA-C-restricted, others well-studied and HLA-B-restricted. Evidence of both CMV infection and a matching HLA type came from public TCR beta signatures.

The CDR3 runs 17 residues. V gave up 0 bases and J gave up 2 bases, with 16 bases separating them. CDR1 MNHEY and CDR2 SVGAGI come from the germline V gene. TCRdb re-derived calls from the reads in MiXCR, one entry per CDR3 protein. This sample has around 71,000 distinct CDR3 sequences, with roughly 37% found just once. Study-wide findings and caveats: Within the response measured ex vivo, HLA-C-restricted CMV-specific TCR beta clonotypes were dominant.

The source is a human donor in good health (CMV status not recorded). Some clones in this sample may be carry-over from other donors' samples. Here the sequenced sample was CD8+ T cells from cultured PBMCs, taken from culture after CMV antigen stimulation. This rearrangement joins TRBV6-5 to TRBJ2-5; D is uncertain. The DNA for the CDR3 is TGTGCCAGCAGTTACTCACAATTCAGCTCTTCACAAGAGACCCAGTACTTC. It specifies CASSYSQFSSSQETQYF.